Below, 18 T cell receptor beta chains from the same sample are listed, as sequenced in a study of blood T cell repertoires in COVID-19. Generated by immunoSEQ multiplex PCR, the TCRdb table keeps only in-frame clones and is missing some. The repertoire holds 60,000 to 85,000 clones, less than 85% seen once, with just over 2.5% in the top ten. The sample was peripheral blood. The receptors stem from a human donor with acute or convalescent COVID-19. The donor label of this sample is uncertain.

The chain links TRBV7-2 to TRBJ2-5; 11 nucleotides line up with TRBD2. V shed 3 bases and J 5 bases; nucleotides not matched to a gene: 5. The germline gives CDR1 SGHTA, CDR2 FQGNSA. This CDR3 contains 15 residues. CDR3 in amino acids: CASSFSGGALETQYF. The CDR3, as DNA: TGTGCCAGCAGCTTTAGCGGGGGGGCCCTGGAGACCCAGTACTTC.

The chain is built from TRBV5-6 and TRBJ1-2, with D perhaps matching TRBD1 (5 bases). CDR3 length equals 13 residues. V was shortened by 3 bases and J by 8 bases, with 14 bases between the two germline ends. Germline CDR1 SGHDT, CDR2 YYEEEE. The CDR3 DNA is TGTGCCAGCAGCTCCCGGGGGATGGAAGGCTACACCTTC. This gives the protein CASSSRGMEGYTF.

The chain joins TRBV28 to TRBJ1-5; possibly TRBD1 for D (5 bases). The CDR3 covers 14 residues. Germline V gene sequence: CDR1 MDHEN, CDR2 SYDVKM. Trimming removed 3 bases from V and 1 base from J, with 7 bases in between. CDR3 sequence (DNA): TGTGCCAGCAGTTTCCGGGGGAGCAATCAGCCCCAGCATTTT. Its translation is CASSFRGSNQPQHF.

This sequence joins TRBV6-2 or TRBV6-3 and TRBJ1-2; 8 bases align to TRBD1. V dropped 6 bases and J dropped 7; count of bases not matched to a gene: 10. Per the germline V gene, CDR1 is MNHEY and CDR2 is SVGEGT. The CDR3 runs to 14 residues. The CDR3 protein is CASSRTGFSSGYTF. Here the CDR3 DNA reads TGTGCCAGCAGCAGGACAGGGTTTTCATCTGGCTACACCTTC.

The rearrangement links TRBV11-2 to TRBJ2-7, with D maybe TRBD1 (6 bases). There are 15 residues in the CDR3. Trimming cost V 5 bases and J 2 bases, with 16 bases left between them. Germline V gene data show CDR1 as SGHAT and CDR2 as FQNNGV. CDR3 region: CASSPGRGNPYEQYF. The CDR3, as DNA: TGTGCCAGCAGCCCCGGCAGGGGCAACCCCTACGAGCAGTACTTC. The full variable domain, its missing parts supplied by reference TRBV11-2 and TRBJ2-7, is EAGVAQSPRYKIIEKRQSVAFWCNPISGHATLYWYQQILGQGPKLLIQFQNNGVVDDSQLPKDRFSAERLKGVDSTLKIQPAKLEDSAVYLCASSPGRGNPYEQYFGPGTRLTVT.

J is TRBJ1-6 and V is TRBV5-4; 9 bases fit TRBD1. CDR1 is SGHNT and CDR2 is YYREEE in the germline V gene (reference sequence). Trimming cost V 4 bases and J 5 bases; bases outside gene matches: 1. CDR3 size: 14 residues. This chain's CDR3 is CASSRTGDNSPLHF. DNA of the CDR3: TGTGCCAGCAGCCGGACAGGGGATAATTCACCCCTCCACTTT.

The CDR3 sequence: CASSLGGGYEQYF. DNA for the CDR3: TGTGCCAGCAGCTTAGGAGGCGGCTACGAGCAGTACTTC. J is TRBJ2-7 and V is TRBV7-3; maybe TRBD2 (5 bases). Germline loops: CDR1 SGHTA, CDR2 FQGTGA. The CDR3 extends over 13 amino acids. The germline V and J ends were trimmed by 2 bases and 3 bases, with 8 bases remaining between them. The full variable domain, completed using reference TRBV7-3 and TRBJ2-7, is GAGVSQTPSNKVTEKGKYVELRCDPISGHTALYWYRQSLGQGPEFLIYFQGTGAADDSGLPNDRFFAVRPEGSVSTLKIQRTERGDSAVYLCASSLGGGYEQYFGPGTRLTVT.

The chain carries TRBV6-5 and TRBJ1-2, with D uncertain. The CDR3 consists of 13 residues. From germline, CDR1 is MNHEY and CDR2 SVGAGI. V lost 2 bases and J 2 bases, leaving 6 bases between the germline ends. This chain's CDR3 is CASSYAVNYGYTF. DNA for the CDR3: TGTGCCAGCAGTTACGCGGTGAACTATGGCTACACCTTC.

This CDR3 reads CASSPGVAEAFF. CDR3 bases: TGTGCCAGCAGCCCAGGCGTGGCTGAAGCTTTCTTT. This chain links TRBV4-2 with TRBJ1-1; no clear D gene. Germline V gives CDR1 LGHNA, CDR2 YNFKEQ. The CDR3 is 12 residues long. V lost 4 bases, J lost 6 bases, and 9 bases lay in between.

The chain uses TRBV28 and TRBJ1-5; no clear D. Germline V gene sequence: CDR1 MDHEN, CDR2 SYDVKM. The CDR3 extends over 14 amino acids. Trimming pared 10 bases from V and 0 bases from J, leaving 13 bases between. In DNA form, the CDR3 reads TGTGCCACCTCAGGCGTATATAGCAATCAGCCCCAGCATTTT. It codes for CATSGVYSNQPQHF. Filled out from reference TRBV28 and TRBJ1-5, the complete variable domain reads DVKVTQSSRYLVKRTGEKVFLECVQDMDHENMFWYRQDPGLGLRLIYFSYDVKMKEKGDIPEGYSVSREKKERFSLILESASTNQTSMYLCATSGVYSNQPQHFGDGTRLSIL.

The chain employs TRBV2 and TRBJ2-2; D may be TRBD1 (6 bases). Trimming pared 3 bases from V and 5 bases from J, leaving 10 bases between. The CDR3 is 14 amino acids. The germline V gene encodes CDR1 SNHLY and CDR2 FYNNEI. CDR3 sequence: CASSESRGTGELFF. The CDR3 nucleotides are TGTGCCAGCAGTGAGTCCAGGGGAACCGGGGAGCTGTTTTTT.

V is TRBV29-1 and J is TRBJ1-3; D uncertain. CDR3 size: 12 residues. V was clipped by 4 bases and J by 0 bases, with 4 bases between them. Germline V lookup: CDR1 SQVTM, CDR2 ANQGSEA. Written as DNA, the CDR3 is TGCAGCGTTGCCATCTCTGGAAACACCATATATTTT. As protein: CSVAISGNTIYF.

In its sample, this clone was seen a few times. J is TRBJ1-4 and V is TRBV15; TRBD1 might be the D (5 bases). CDR1 LNHNV and CDR2 YYDKDF come from the germline V gene (reference sequence). The germline V and J ends were trimmed by 5 bases and 5 bases, with 18 bases remaining between them. The CDR3 has 16 amino acids. The CDR3 sequence: CATSLGGMVGNEKLFF. The CDR3 DNA sequence: TGTGCCACCAGCCTCGGGGGAATGGTGGGGAATGAAAAACTGTTTTTT. Together with reference TRBV15 and TRBJ1-4, the CDR3 gives the full variable domain: DAMVIQNPRYQVTQFGKPVTLSCSQTLNHNVMYWYQQKSSQAPKLLFHYYDKDFNNEADTPDNFQSRRPNTSFCFLDIRSPGLGDTAMYLCATSLGGMVGNEKLFFGSGTQLSVL.

This clone came up once. The gene calls are TRBV5-1 and TRBJ2-2; D might be TRBD2 (6 bases). The germline V gene has CDR1 SGHRS and CDR2 YFSETQ. The length of the CDR3 is 18 residues. V was shortened by 0 bases and J by 1 base, with 16 bases between the two germline ends. The CDR3 protein is CASSLEAGLLGNTGELFF. For the CDR3, the DNA is TGCGCCAGCAGCTTGGAGGCGGGGCTCCTCGGGAACACCGGGGAGCTGTTTTTT.

This clone was found once. V and J are TRBV6-5 and TRBJ2-5, with 9 bases lining up with TRBD2. The CDR3 length is 14 residues. The germline CDR1 and CDR2 sequences are MNHEY and SVGAGI. J gave up 5 bases and V 7 bases, and 8 bases lay outside the gene matches. The CDR3 protein is CASTGLAGTETQYF. CDR3 nucleotide sequence: TGTGCCAGCACCGGGCTAGCGGGAACGGAGACCCAGTACTTC.

This chain uses TRBV28 with TRBJ2-7; D not resolved. The CDR3 contains 14 residues. The germline gives CDR1 MDHEN, CDR2 SYDVKM. The V end was cut by 1 base, the J end by 0 bases, with 7 bases between. CDR3 protein: CASSLLWSSYEQYF. DNA of the CDR3: TGTGCCAGCAGTTTATTATGGAGCTCCTACGAGCAGTACTTC.

V and J are TRBV4-2 and TRBJ2-7; TRBD2 matches 8 bases. Germline loops: CDR1 LGHNA, CDR2 YNFKEQ. J lost 6 bases, V lost 1 base, and 5 bases had no gene match. This CDR3 comprises 14 residues. CDR3 nucleotides: TGTGCCAGCAGCCAAGGGGGGACTAGAGCCGAGCAGTACTTC. Translating it yields CASSQGGTRAEQYF.

This clone was seen once. The gene calls are TRBV5-8 and TRBJ1-6; a possible D gene is TRBD1 (6 bases). This CDR3 region has 15 residues. V lost 4 bases and J 7 bases, leaving 15 bases between the germline ends. CDR1 is SGHTS and CDR2 is YDEGEE in the germline V gene. DNA of the CDR3: TGTGCCAGCAGCCCCCCGAGGGGGTCCAATTCACCCCTCCACTTT. It translates to CASSPPRGSNSPLHF.